One and the same sample provided the 5 T cell receptor beta chains below, sequenced in a study of PD-1 blockade in classical Hodgkin lymphoma. Time point specified: cycle 4 day 1 (C4D1), after five to seven weeks of nivolumab. Relapse after autologous stem cell transplantation occurred in every patient, and brentuximab vedotin exposure varied. Sequenced by immunoSEQ multiplex PCR; TCRdb stores in-frame clones only, minus some. The sample contains over 80,000 clones, roughly 73% of which appear only once. Sequences were derived from peripheral blood mononuclear cells (PBMCs), sampled before the fourth cycle of nivolumab. The receptors were gathered from a human donor with classical Hodgkin lymphoma.

This clone was recorded many times. This chain uses TRBV4-1 with TRBJ2-7; D tentatively reads TRBD1 or TRBD2 (5 bases each). The CDR3 totals 14 residues. V was shortened by 0 bases and J by 6 bases, with 12 bases between the two germline ends. Germline V gene sequence: CDR1 MGHRA, CDR2 YSYEKL. The CDR3 sequence: CASSQDWGRGEQYF. The CDR3, as DNA: TGCGCCAGCAGCCAAGATTGGGGACGGGGCGAGCAGTACTTC.

This chain joins TRBV19 and TRBJ2-2, with TRBD2 as a possible D gene (5 bases). Germline CDR1 reads LNHDA; CDR2 reads SQIVND (reference sequence). Trimming removed 1 base at V and 4 bases at J, with 7 bases between. The CDR3 consists of 14 residues. The CDR3 DNA reads as TGTGCCAGTAGTATAGCCGGGGTCACCGGGGAGCTGTTTTTT. Amino acid sequence: CASSIAGVTGELFF.

To note about this clone: A read error may account for a junction end that differs from germline. The chain links TRBV7-7 to TRBJ2-3; 8 nucleotides line up with TRBD1. Germline-derived CDR1 and CDR2 are SSHAT and FNYEAQ (reference sequence). This CDR3 region has 14 residues. Here the CDR3 DNA reads TGTGCTAGCAGCATCGGGACAGGCGCAGATACGCAGTATTTT. It codes for CASSIGTGADTQYF.

The chain recombines TRBV21-1 with TRBJ2-5. TRBV21-1 is classified as a pseudogene. This CDR3 contains 12 residues. The CDR3 DNA is TGTGCCAGCCCCCGGACGGGGCGGACCCAGTACTTC. Amino acid sequence: CASPRTGRTQYF.

The chain employs TRBV11-2 and TRBJ2-1; D might be TRBD2 (6 bases). CDR3 size: 15 residues. Germline CDR1 and CDR2: SGHAT and FQNNGV. The V gene lost 1 base and the J gene lost 3 bases, with 10 bases spanning the gap. The CDR3 protein is CASSLGGRYYNEQFF. The CDR3 DNA is TGTGCCAGCAGCTTAGGGGGGAGGTACTACAATGAGCAGTTCTTC.